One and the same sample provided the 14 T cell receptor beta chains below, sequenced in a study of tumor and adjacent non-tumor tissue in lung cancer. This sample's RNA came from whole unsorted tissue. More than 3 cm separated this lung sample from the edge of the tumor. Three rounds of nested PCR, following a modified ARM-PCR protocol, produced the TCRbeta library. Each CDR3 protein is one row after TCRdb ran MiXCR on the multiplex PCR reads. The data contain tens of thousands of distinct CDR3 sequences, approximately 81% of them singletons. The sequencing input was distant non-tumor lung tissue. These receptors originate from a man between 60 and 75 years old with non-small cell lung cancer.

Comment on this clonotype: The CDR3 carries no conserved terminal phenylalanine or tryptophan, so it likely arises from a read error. CDR3 in amino acids: CASSSDDTRPYEQYL. CDR3 nucleotides: TGCGCTAGCAGCTCCGATGACACAAGACCCTACGAGCAGTACTTA. The V gene is TRBV5-1, the J gene TRBJ2-7; unclear D gene. The germline CDR1 and CDR2 sequences are SGHRS and YFSETQ. The CDR3 is 15 residues long.

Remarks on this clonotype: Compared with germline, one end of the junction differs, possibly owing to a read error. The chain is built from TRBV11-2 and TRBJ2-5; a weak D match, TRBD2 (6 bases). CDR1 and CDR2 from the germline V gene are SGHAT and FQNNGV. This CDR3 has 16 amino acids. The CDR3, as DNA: TGTGCCTGCAGCTCCACGATGGGGAGGCCAAAGGAGACCCACTACTTC. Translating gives CACSSTMGRPKETHYF.

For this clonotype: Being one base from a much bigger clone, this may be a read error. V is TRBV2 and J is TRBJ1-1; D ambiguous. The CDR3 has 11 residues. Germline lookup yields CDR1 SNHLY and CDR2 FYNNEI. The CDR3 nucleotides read TGTGCCAGCAGTGAAGGGGAGAAAGGGATCTTT. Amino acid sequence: CASSEGEKGIF.

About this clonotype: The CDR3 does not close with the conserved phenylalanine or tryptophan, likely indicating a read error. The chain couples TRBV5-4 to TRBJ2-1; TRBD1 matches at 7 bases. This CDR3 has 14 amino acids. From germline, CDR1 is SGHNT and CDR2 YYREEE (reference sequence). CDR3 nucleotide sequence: TGTGGCAGCAGCCAACAGGGGTCCAGGAATGAGCAGTTCCTC. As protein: CGSSQQGSRNEQFL.

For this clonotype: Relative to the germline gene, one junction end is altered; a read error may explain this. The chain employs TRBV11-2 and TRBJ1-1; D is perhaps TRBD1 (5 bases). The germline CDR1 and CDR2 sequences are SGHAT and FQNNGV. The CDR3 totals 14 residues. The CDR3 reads CANSLGGARPEVFF. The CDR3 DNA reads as TGTGCCAACAGCTTAGGAGGGGCTCGACCTGAAGTTTTCTTT.

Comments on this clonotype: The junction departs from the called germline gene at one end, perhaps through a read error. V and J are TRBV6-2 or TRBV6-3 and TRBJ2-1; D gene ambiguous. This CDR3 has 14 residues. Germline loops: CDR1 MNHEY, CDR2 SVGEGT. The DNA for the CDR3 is TGTGTCAACACCGACCGGACGGCCCGCAATGAGCACTTCTTC. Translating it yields CVNTDRTARNEHFF.

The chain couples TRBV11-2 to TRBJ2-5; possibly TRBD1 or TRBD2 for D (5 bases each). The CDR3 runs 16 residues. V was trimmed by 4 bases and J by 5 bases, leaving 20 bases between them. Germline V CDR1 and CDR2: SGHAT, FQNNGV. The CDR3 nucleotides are TGTGCCAGCAGCTCCAGAATAGAGGGGCCAAAGGAGACCCAGTACTTC. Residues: CASSSRIEGPKETQYF.

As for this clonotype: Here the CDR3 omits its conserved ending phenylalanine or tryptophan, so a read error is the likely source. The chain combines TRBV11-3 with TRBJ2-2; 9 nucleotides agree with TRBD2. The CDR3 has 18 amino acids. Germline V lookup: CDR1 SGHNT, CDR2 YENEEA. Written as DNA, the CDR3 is TGTGCCAGCGGCTCCCGGGGAGCGGGAGGATACAGAACCGGGGGGCTGTTTATT. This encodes CASGSRGAGGYRTGGLFI.

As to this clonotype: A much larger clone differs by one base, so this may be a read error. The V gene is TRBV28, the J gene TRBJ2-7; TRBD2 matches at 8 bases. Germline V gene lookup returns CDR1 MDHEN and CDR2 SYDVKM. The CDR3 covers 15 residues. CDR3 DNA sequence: TGTGCCAGCAGTTCCCTTAGCGGGGCTTCCTACGGGCAGTACTTC. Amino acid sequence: CASSSLSGASYGQYF.

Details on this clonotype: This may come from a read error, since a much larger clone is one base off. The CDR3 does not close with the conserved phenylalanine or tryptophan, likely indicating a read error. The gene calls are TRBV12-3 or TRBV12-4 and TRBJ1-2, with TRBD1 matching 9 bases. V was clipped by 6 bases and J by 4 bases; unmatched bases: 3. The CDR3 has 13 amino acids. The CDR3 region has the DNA TGTGCCAGCAGCACAGGGGGCTCCTATGGCTACACCTCC. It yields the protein CASSTGGSYGYTS.

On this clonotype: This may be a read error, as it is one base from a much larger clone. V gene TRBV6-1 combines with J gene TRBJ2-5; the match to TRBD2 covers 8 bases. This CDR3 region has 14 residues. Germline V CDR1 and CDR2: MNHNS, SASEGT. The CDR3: CASSDAGGQKTQYF. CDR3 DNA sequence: TGTGCCAGCAGTGACGCGGGGGGCCAAAAGACCCAGTACTTC.

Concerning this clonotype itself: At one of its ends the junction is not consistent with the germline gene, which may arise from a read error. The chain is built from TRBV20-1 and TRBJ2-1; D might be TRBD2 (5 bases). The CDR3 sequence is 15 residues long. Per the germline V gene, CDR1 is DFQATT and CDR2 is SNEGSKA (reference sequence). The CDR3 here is CSARIASRTVGELFF. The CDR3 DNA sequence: TGCAGTGCTAGAATCGCTAGCAGGACCGTAGGTGAGCTGTTCTTC.

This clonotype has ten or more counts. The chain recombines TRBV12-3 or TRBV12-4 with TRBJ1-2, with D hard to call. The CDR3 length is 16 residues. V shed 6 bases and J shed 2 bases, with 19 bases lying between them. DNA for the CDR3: TGTGCCAGCAGCTTGCGCCGACAAACTCTAAACTATGGCTACACCTTC. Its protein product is CASSLRRQTLNYGYTF.

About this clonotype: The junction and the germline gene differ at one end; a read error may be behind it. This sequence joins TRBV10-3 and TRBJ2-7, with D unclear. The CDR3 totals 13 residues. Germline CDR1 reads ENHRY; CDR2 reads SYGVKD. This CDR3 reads CAIKRASAYKQYF. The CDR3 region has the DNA TGTGCGATCAAGAGAGCCTCTGCCTACAAGCAGTACTTC.